This T cell receptor beta chain comes out of a study of blood T cells in healthy people across ages. The table lists this clonotype with a few counts. PCR was performed a second time for about 7 to 12 cycles using a sample-barcoded 5' primer and a J-beta primer mix. Researchers report that each sample yielded at least 3 million CDR3-containing paired-end reads. TCRdb reanalysed the 5' RACE reads using MiXCR and keeps one entry per CDR3 protein. This table holds about 840,000 distinct CDR3 sequences, 25% to 30% found once. This sample was also put to use in a study of T cells of mothers and their children.

What was sequenced was blood. This receptor was identified in a woman aged 40 to 50 in good health.

CDR3 region: CASSPKRDRGGEQYF. The CDR3 DNA reads as TGTGCCAGCTCACCGAAACGGGACAGGGGCGGCGAGCAGTACTTC. The chain is built from TRBV18 and TRBJ2-7; 10 bases agree with TRBD1. The CDR3 runs 15 residues. Germline V gene lookup returns CDR1 KGHSH and CDR2 LQKENI. V lost 3 bases and J lost 6; bases outside the gene matches: 8. The entire variable domain, with the rest obtained from reference TRBV18 and TRBJ2-7, is as follows: NAGVMQNPRHLVRRRGQEARLRCSPMKGHSHVYWYRQLPEEGLKFMVYLQKENIIDESGMPKERFSAEFPKEGPSILRIQQVVRGDSAAYFCASSPKRDRGGEQYFGPGTRLTVT.